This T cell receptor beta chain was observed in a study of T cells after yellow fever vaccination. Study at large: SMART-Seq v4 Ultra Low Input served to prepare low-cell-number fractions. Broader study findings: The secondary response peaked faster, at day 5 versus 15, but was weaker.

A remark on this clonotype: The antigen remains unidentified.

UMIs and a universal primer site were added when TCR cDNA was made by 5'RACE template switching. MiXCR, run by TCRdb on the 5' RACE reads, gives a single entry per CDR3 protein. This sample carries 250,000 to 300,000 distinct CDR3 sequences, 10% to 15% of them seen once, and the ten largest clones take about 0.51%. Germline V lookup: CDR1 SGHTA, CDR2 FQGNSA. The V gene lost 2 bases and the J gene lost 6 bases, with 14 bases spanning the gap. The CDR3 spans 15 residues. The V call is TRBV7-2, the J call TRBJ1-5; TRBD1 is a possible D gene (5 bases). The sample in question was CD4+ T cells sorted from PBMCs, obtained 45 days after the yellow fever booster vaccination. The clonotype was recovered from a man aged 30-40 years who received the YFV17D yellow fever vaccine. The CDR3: CASSLTGGNGQPQHF. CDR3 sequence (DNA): TGTGCCAGCAGCTTAACCGGGGGGAACGGTCAGCCCCAGCATTTT.